This TCR beta chain was identified during a study of shared clonotypes between healthy human individuals. Germline V CDR1 and CDR2: MDHEN, SYDVKM. Losses at the gene ends were 7 bases for V and 6 bases for J; bases not matched to a gene: 13. There are 15 residues in the CDR3. The table came from immunoSEQ multiplex PCR; TCRdb's copy has only in-frame clones and leaves some out. The table has millions of clones, roughly 93% seen once. This clone was counted a single time. The sequenced sample consisted of naive CD4+ T cells from PBMCs. The subset denotes: CD45RA+ positively selected. The receptor comes from a man younger than 35 in good health. Some clones in this sample may be carry-over from other donors' samples. The V and J genes are TRBV28 and TRBJ2-7, with TRBD1 matching over 9 bases. The CDR3 nucleotides read TGTGCCAGCAACCCAACGGGACAGGGAAGAGGCGAGCAGTACTTC. This translates into CASNPTGQGRGEQYF.